This T cell receptor (beta chain) was identified during a study of monozygotic twins with inflammatory bowel disease. The CDR3 consists of 14 residues. The input for each TCR library was roughly 3,600 ng of total RNA. From its re-call of the 5' RACE reads, TCRdb lists each CDR3 protein once, without DNA. This sample carries more than 350,000 distinct CDR3 sequences, with 2% to 3% going to the ten biggest clones. This receptor was obtained from a human donor with ulcerative colitis or Crohn's disease, or a healthy co-twin of an affected twin (not recorded which). The sequencing sample was made of blood. This chain joins TRBV12-3 or TRBV12-4 and TRBJ2-2; checking the TCRdb D call of TRBD1 is not possible without DNA. This chain's CDR3 is CASSQGTETGELFF.